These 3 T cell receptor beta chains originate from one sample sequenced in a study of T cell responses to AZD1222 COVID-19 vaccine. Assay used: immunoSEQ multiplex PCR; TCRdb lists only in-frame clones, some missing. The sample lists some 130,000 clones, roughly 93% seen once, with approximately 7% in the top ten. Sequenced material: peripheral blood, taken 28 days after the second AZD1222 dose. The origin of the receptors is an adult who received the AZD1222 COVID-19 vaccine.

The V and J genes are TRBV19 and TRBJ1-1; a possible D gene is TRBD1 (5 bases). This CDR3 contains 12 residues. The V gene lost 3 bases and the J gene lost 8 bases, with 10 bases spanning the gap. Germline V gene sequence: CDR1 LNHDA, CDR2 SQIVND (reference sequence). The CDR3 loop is CASSISGREAFF. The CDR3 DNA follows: TGTGCCAGTAGTATTTCGGGACGGGAAGCTTTCTTT.

The CDR3 DNA reads TGTGCCAGCAGCAAAGGGGGGATTCAACAGAACGGCTACACCTTC. Its translation: CASSKGGIQQNGYTF. The rearrangement joins TRBV21-1 to TRBJ1-2. TRBV21-1 is a pseudogene. This CDR3 is built from 15 residues.

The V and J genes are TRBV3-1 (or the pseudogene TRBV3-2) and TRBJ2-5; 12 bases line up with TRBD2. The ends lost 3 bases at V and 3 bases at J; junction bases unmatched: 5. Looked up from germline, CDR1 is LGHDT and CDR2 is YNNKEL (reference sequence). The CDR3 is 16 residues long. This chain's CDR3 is CASSQWTSGVKETQYF. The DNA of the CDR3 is TGTGCCAGCAGCCAGTGGACTAGCGGGGTTAAAGAGACCCAGTACTTC.